The clone carrying this TCR beta chain was found a few times. This entry belongs to a study of blood T cell repertoires in COVID-19. For the study at large: COVID-19 samples from acute and convalescent phases originated in the United States, Italy and Spain. T cells, B-cell-depleted T cells, or PBMCs provided the cDNA or gDNA that served as material.

After removal of 5 bases from V and 3 bases from J, the junction contained 6 bases not matched to a gene. Germline CDR1 is MNHEY and CDR2 is SVGEGT. The CDR3 has 14 residues. This table comes from immunoSEQ multiplex PCR, and its TCRdb copy is limited to in-frame clones, with some not included. The sample lists roughly 150,000 clones, around 85% occurring once. This sequence was found in a human donor in a cohort sampled during active COVID-19. Sample: peripheral blood. This chain links TRBV6-2 or TRBV6-3 with TRBJ2-7, with 8 positions matching TRBD1. This CDR3 is CASSPWTGNYEQYF. CDR3 bases: TGTGCCAGCAGTCCCTGGACAGGGAACTACGAGCAGTACTTC.